Here is one TCR beta chain with its context. What it recognizes is unknown. Assay used: immunoSEQ multiplex PCR; TCRdb lists only in-frame clones, some missing. The data contain about 83,000 clones, approximately 98% of them seen just once; the ten biggest clones take up roughly 0.59%. These data belong to a study of Tregs in tolerant kidney transplant recipients. Whole-study context: Mixed chimerism was transient after nonmyeloablative marrow transplants from related graft donors.

The V and J ends lost 7 bases and 5 bases respectively, with 11 bases between them. This CDR3 is built from 12 residues. The germline V gene encodes CDR1 MNHNY and CDR2 SVGAGI (reference sequence). Study outcomes and limitations: Nucleotide sequences could not be compared across some patients' samples due to primer changes.

Unstimulated Tregs (CD4+CD25+CD127-) and CD4+CD25- non-Tregs were sorted from PBMCs. Sequencing used CD4+ T cells from blood, obtained before the transplant. The source is a human donor who received a combined kidney and bone marrow transplant. The chain uses TRBV6-6 and TRBJ1-2, with TRBD1 as a possible D gene (6 bases). The CDR3 DNA sequence: TGTGCCAGCACTACTCAGGGGTATGGCTACACCTTC. As protein: CASTTQGYGYTF.